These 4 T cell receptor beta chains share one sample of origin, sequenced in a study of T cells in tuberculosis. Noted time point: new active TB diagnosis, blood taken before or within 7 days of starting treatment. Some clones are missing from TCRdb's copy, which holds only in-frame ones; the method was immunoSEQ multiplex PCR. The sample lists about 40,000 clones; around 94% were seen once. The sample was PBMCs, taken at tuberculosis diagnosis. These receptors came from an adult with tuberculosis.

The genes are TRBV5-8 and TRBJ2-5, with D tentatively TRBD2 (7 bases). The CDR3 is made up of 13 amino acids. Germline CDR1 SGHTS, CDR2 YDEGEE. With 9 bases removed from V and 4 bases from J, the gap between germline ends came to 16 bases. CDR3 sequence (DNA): TGTGCCACCCTGTGGGGGGGGCGAGAGACCCAGTACTTC. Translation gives CATLWGGRETQYF.

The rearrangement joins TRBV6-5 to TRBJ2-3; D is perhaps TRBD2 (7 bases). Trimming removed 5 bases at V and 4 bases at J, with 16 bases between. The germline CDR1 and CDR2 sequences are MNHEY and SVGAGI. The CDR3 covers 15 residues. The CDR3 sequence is CASSRGGARADTQYF. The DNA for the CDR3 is TGTGCCAGCAGTAGGGGGGGGGCTAGGGCAGATACGCAGTATTTT.

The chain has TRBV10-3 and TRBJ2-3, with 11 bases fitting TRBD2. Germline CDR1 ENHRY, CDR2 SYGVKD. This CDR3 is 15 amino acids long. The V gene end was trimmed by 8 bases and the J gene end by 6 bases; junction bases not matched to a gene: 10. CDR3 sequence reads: CAIGEALAGEDTQYF. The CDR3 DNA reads TGTGCCATCGGAGAAGCACTAGCGGGGGAGGATACGCAGTATTTT.

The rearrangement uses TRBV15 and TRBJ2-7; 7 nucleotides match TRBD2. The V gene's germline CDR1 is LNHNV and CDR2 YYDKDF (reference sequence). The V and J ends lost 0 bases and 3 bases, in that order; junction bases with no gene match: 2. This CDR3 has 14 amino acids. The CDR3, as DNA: TGTGCCACCAGCAGAGAAGGACTAGACTACGAGCAGTACTTC. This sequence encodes CATSREGLDYEQYF.